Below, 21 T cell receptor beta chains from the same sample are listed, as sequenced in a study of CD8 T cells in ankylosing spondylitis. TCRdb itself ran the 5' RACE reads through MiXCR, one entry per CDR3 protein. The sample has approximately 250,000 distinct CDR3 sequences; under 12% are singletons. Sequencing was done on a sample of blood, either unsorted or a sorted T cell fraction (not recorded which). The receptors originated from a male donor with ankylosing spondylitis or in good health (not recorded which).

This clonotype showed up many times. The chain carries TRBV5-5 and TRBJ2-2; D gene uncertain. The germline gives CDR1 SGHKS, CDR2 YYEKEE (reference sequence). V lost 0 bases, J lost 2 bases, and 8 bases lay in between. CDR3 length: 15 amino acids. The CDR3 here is CASSLDTFNTGELFF. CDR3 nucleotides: TGTGCCAGCAGCTTGGACACCTTCAACACCGGGGAGCTGTTTTTT.

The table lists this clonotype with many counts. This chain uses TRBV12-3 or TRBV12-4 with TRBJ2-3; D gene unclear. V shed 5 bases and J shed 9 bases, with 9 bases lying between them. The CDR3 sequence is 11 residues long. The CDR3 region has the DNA TGTGCCAGCAGTCGTGTAGACACGCAGTATTTT. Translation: CASSRVDTQYF.

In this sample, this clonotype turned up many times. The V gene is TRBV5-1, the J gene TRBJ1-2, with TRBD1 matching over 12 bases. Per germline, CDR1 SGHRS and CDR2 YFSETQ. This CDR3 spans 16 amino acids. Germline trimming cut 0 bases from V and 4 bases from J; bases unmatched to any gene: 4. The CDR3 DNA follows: TGCGCCAGCAGCTTGGAAGGGACAGGGGGCCGCTATGGCTACACCTTC. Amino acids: CASSLEGTGGRYGYTF.

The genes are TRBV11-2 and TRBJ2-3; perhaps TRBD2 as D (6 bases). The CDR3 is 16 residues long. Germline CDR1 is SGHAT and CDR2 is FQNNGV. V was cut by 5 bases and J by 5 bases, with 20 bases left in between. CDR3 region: CASSLQFSAGRDTQYF. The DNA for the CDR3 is TGTGCCAGCAGCCTCCAGTTCTCGGCGGGGCGAGATACGCAGTATTTT.

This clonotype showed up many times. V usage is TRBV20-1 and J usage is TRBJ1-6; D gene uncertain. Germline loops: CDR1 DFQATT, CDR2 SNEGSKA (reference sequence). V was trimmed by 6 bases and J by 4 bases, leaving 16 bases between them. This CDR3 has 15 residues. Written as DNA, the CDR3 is TGCAGTGCGAAAGACACCGCTGGGTATAATTCACCCCTCCACTTT. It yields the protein CSAKDTAGYNSPLHF.

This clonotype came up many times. In nucleotides, the CDR3 is TGTGCCAGCAGTTGGACAGGGAGTGAGCAGTTCTTC. This encodes CASSWTGSEQFF. The chain uses TRBV12-3 or TRBV12-4 and TRBJ2-1; TRBD1 matches 8 bases. V lost 4 bases and J lost 9; bases outside the gene matches: 2. CDR3 length: 12 residues.

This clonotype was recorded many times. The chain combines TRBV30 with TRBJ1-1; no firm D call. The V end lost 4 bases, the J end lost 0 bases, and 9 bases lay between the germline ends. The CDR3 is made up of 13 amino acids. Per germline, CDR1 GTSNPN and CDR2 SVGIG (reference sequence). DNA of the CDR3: TGTGCCTGGAATTCCCAGATGAACACTGAAGCTTTCTTT. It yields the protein CAWNSQMNTEAFF.

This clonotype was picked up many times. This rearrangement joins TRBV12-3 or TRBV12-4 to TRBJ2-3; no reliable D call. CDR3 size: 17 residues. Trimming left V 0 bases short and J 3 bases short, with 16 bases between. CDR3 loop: CASSLAMSAISTDTQYF. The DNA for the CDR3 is TGTGCCAGCAGTTTAGCGATGTCAGCTATCTCGACAGATACGCAGTATTTT.

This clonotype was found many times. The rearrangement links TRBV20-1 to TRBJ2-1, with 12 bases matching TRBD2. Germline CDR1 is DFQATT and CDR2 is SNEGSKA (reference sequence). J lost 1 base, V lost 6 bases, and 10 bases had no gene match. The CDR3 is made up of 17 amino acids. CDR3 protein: CSAPELAGGRSYNEQFF. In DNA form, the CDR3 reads TGCAGTGCCCCTGAGCTAGCGGGAGGGAGATCCTACAATGAGCAGTTCTTC.

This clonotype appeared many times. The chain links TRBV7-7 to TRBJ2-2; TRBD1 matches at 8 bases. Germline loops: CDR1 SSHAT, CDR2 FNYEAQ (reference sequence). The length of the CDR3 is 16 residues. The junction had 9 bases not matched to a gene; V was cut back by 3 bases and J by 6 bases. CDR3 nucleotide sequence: TGTGCCAGCAGCTTTCAGGCAGGGGGCACCCCCGGGGAGCTGTTTTTT. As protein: CASSFQAGGTPGELFF. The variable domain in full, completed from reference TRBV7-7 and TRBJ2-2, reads GAGVSQSPRYKVTKRGQDVTLRCDPISSHATLYWYQQALGQGPEFLTYFNYEAQPDKSGLPSDRFSAERPEGSISTLTIQRTEQRDSAMYRCASSFQAGGTPGELFFGEGSRLTVL.

The CDR3 sequence: CSVEGLPTSYNEQFF. The DNA for the CDR3 is TGCAGCGTTGAAGGACTTCCTACCTCCTACAATGAGCAGTTCTTC. This sequence joins TRBV29-1 and TRBJ2-1; D is uncertain. The germline gives CDR1 SQVTM, CDR2 ANQGSEA. V was cut by 1 base and J by 0 bases, with 10 bases left in between. This CDR3 has 15 residues.

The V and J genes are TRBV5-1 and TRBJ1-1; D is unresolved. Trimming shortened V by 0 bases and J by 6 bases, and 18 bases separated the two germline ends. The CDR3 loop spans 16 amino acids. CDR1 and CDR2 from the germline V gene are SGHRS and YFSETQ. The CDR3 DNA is TGCGCCAGCAGCTTGGAGGGTCCTGTGGTAGTATCTGAAGCTTTCTTT. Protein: CASSLEGPVVVSEAFF.

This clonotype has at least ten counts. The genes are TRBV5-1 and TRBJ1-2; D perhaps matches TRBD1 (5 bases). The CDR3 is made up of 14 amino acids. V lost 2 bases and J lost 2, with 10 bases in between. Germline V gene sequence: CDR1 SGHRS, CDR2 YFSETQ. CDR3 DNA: TGCGCCAGCAGCTTAGTATGGGGGAACTATGGCTACACCTTC. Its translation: CASSLVWGNYGYTF.

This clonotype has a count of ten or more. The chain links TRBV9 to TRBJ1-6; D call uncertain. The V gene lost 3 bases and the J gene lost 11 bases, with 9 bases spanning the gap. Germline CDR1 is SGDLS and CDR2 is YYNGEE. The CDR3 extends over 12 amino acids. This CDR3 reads CASSGGSAPLHF. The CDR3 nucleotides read TGTGCCAGCAGCGGAGGTTCCGCACCCCTCCACTTT.

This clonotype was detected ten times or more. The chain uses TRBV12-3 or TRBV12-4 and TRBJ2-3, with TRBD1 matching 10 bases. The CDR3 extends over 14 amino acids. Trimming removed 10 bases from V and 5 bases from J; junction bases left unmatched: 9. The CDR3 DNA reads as TGTGCCACCACCCAGGACAGGGGGAGAGATACGCAGTATTTT. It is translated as CATTQDRGRDTQYF.

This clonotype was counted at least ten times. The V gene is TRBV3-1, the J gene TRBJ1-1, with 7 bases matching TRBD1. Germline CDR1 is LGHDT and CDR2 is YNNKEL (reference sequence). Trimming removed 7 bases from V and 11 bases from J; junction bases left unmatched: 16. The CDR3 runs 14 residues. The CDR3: CASTTMAGRGMAFF. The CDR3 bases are TGTGCCAGCACGACAATGGCGGGCAGGGGGATGGCTTTCTTT.

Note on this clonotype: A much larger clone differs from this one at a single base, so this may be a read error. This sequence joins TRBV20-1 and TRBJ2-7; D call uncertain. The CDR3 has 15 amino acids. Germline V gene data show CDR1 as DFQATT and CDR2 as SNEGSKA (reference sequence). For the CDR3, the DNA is TGCTGTGCTAGAACTCTTACCGGGCCTACCTACGAGCAGTACTTC. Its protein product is CCARTLTGPTYEQYF.

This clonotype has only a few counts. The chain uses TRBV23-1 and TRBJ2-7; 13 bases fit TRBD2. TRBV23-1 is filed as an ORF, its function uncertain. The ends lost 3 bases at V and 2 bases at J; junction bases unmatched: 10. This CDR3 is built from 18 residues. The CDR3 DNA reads TGCGCCAGCAGTCAGGGGGGGACTAGCGGGACCAGTACCTACGAGCAGTACTTC. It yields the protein CASSQGGTSGTSTYEQYF.

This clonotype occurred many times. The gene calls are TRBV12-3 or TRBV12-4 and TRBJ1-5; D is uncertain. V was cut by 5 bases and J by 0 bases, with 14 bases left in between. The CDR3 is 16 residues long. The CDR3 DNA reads TGTGCCAGCAGTCCCCGAGGTGAGACTAGCAATCAGCCCCAGCATTTT. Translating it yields CASSPRGETSNQPQHF.

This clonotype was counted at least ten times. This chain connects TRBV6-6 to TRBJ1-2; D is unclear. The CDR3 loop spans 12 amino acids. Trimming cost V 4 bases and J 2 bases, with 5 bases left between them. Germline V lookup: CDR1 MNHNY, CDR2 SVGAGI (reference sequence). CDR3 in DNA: TGTGCCAGCAGTTTGAGGAACTATGGCTACACCTTC. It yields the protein CASSLRNYGYTF.

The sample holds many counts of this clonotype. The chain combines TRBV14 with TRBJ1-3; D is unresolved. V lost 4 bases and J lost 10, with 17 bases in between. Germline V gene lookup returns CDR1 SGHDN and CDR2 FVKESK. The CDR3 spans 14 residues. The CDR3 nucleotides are TGTGCCAGCAGCCTACTGCTCCACACGAGGACCATATATTTT. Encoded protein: CASSLLLHTRTIYF.